The T cell receptor (beta chain) under discussion was sequenced for a study of human T cells and chemical hapten exposure. Someone pulled total RNA out of unfractionated whole blood. Trimming removed 4 bases from V and 0 bases from J, with 17 bases in between. The CDR3 sequence is 17 residues long. The germline CDR1 and CDR2 sequences are SGHTA and FQGNSA. This clonotype showed up just a few times. TCRdb passed the 5' RACE reads through MiXCR, listing each CDR3 protein once. Here the sample spans roughly 82,000 distinct CDR3 sequences, roughly 15% being singletons. The source of this sequence is a female donor in good health. The rearrangement uses TRBV7-2 and TRBJ2-3; D is uncertain. The CDR3 is CASSSNAPGASTDTQYF. CDR3 coding DNA: TGTGCCAGCAGCTCCAATGCGCCTGGAGCTAGCACAGATACGCAGTATTTT.